This T cell receptor beta chain was obtained from a study of blood T cell repertoires in COVID-19. In the study overall: Sample material is recorded as cDNA or gDNA derived from T cells, B-cell-depleted T cells, or PBMCs.

CDR1 GTSNPN and CDR2 SVGIG come from the germline V gene (reference sequence). CDR3 length: 14 residues. V gave up 4 bases and J gave up 8 bases, with 18 bases separating them. All enrollees were roughly 18 to 89 years old and from fewer than 25 US areas. The study assigned cohorts using participant-reported clinical history. Methods used by the authors: By means of reference gene primer amplification, nucleated cell counts were estimated. Clones were sequenced by immunoSEQ multiplex PCR, and TCRdb holds only the in-frame ones, with some missing. V, J and clone size are taken as reported in that table, and D and trimming were inferred from the DNA itself. Of 130,000 to 150,000 clones in the sample, 88% were seen once.

This clonotype originated in a woman under 40 with acute COVID-19. The material sequenced was PBMCs or T cells enriched from blood (not recorded which). This chain links TRBV30 with TRBJ2-1; D possibly corresponds to TRBD2 (6 bases). The CDR3, as DNA: TGTGCCTGGAACCGGGACTTGCCTGAGGATGAGCAGTTCTTC. Protein sequence: CAWNRDLPEDEQFF.